The TCR beta chain described here comes from a study of cytomegalovirus exposure and HLA in healthy donors. Study-wide findings and caveats: Later genetic work tied a missense DCLRE1C variant to beta-chain V and J trimming. Rarity characterized most TCR sequences, yet some public TCRs appeared in many donors. The classifier was said to identify cytomegalovirus status with high specificity and sensitivity.

This PCR relied on a set of 60 Vbeta primers and 13 Jbeta primers. The authors' processing: A follow-up analysis tallied around 76 million unique TCR beta chains, roughly 11 million shared. Sequenced by immunoSEQ multiplex PCR; TCRdb stores in-frame clones only, minus some. The D gene and trimming were derived from the DNA, and the V and J assignments and clone size from that table. The table records nearly 100,000 clones, approximately 9% of them present only once. This clone was seen a few times. Antigen specificity is unknown. Germline lookup yields CDR1 SQVTM and CDR2 ANQGSEA. There are 13 residues in the CDR3. V dropped 6 bases and J dropped 0; count of bases not matched to a gene: 3.

Sequences were obtained from PBMCs. The receptor was derived from a man in his fifties in good health and CMV-seropositive. This rearrangement joins TRBV29-1 to TRBJ2-3, with TRBD1 matching over 7 bases. CDR3 DNA sequence: TGCAGCGTCACAGGGGATAGCACAGATACGCAGTATTTT. This codes for CSVTGDSTDTQYF.